A selection of T cell receptor beta chains follows, all from one sample in a study of beta chain features in type 1 diabetes. The assay was immunoSEQ multiplex PCR, and TCRdb's table has in-frame clones only and misses some. The profile covers more than 150,000 clones, with about an eighth appearing a single time and approximately 0.64% taken by the ten largest. The sequenced sample consisted of central memory CD4+ T cells from blood. The receptors stem from a woman aged 18-35 years in good health. CDR3s include the opening cysteine and the closing phenylalanine or tryptophan. D genes are given only for firm matches. Only some rows state a clone size, as once, few, many or a class for expanded clones.

D	size	V	J	DNA	CDR3
.	few	TRBV14	TRBJ2-3	TGTGCCAGCAGCCGTAATCAGCTCGGGGGAACTAGCACAGATACGCAGTATTTT	CASSRNQLGGTSTDTQYF
TRBD1	.	TRBV27	TRBJ1-2	TGTGCCAGCCGCCCACAGGGGCCCTATGGCTACACCTTC	CASRPQGPYGYTF
TRBD1	few	TRBV7-3	TRBJ1-1	TGTGCCAGCAGCTTAAAGGGGGCGGATATCACTGAAGCTTTCTTT	CASSLKGADITEAFF
.	few	TRBV30	TRBJ2-1	TGTGCCTGGAGTAGAGCAGGGGACCCCAACAATGAGCAGTTCTTC	CAWSRAGDPNNEQFF
TRBD1	.	TRBV19	TRBJ2-2	TGTGCCACTATCGGGACAGCGAACACCGGGGAGCTGTTTTTT	CATIGTANTGELFF
TRBD2	.	TRBV30	TRBJ2-3	TGTGCCTGGAGGCCTAGCGGGTTGAGCACAGATACGCAGTATTTT	CAWRPSGLSTDTQYF
.	few	TRBV30	TRBJ1-5	TGTGCCTGGAGTAGAGCCTCGGGGACGGCGGGACAGCCCCAGCATTTT	CAWSRASGTAGQPQHF
.	few	TRBV30	TRBJ2-7	TGTGCCTGGGGCAACAGGGCCCAGCAGTACTTC	CAWGNRAQQYF
TRBD2	few	TRBV9	TRBJ2-7	TGTGCCAGCAGCTCAGCTAGCGGGTTCTACGAGCAGTACTTC	CASSSASGFYEQYF
TRBD1	.	TRBV11-3	TRBJ2-3	TGTGCCAGCAGCACGGGACAGGGGGCGGCAGATACGCAGTATTTT	CASSTGQGAADTQYF
TRBD1	.	TRBV7-9	TRBJ1-2	TGTGCCAGCAGCCAGCAGAGGGGGCACTATGGCTACACCTTC	CASSQQRGHYGYTF
.	.	TRBV18	TRBJ1-2	TGTGCCAGCTCACCGGCGGAACGAGTAGATGGCTACACCTTC	CASSPAERVDGYTF
.	.	TRBV2	TRBJ1-3	TGTGCCAGCAGCCCCCATGGAAACACCATATATTTT	CASSPHGNTIYF
TRBD1	few	TRBV30	TRBJ2-3	TGTGCCTGGAGTGTGTGGGACAGGGGGAGAGGTGATACGCAGTATTTT	CAWSVWDRGRGDTQYF
.	.	TRBV18	TRBJ1-2	TGTGCCAGCTCATCACAGGCGGCCTATGGCTACACCTTC	CASSSQAAYGYTF
TRBD1	.	TRBV4-1	TRBJ1-5	TGCGCCAGCAGCCAGGACAGGGGATTTTGGCCCCAGCATTTT	CASSQDRGFWPQHF
.	many	TRBV5-1	TRBJ2-3	TGCGCCAGCAGCTTGAATGGCGGGAGCACAGATACGCAGTATTTT	CASSLNGGSTDTQYF
.	few	TRBV5-1	TRBJ2-5	TGCGCCAGCAGCTTCTATGCAGGGGCTGAAGAGACCCAGTACTTC	CASSFYAGAEETQYF
TRBD2	few	TRBV25-1	TRBJ2-7	TGTGCCAGCAGCCCCAAGCGGGGAAGCTCCTACGAGCAGTACTTC	CASSPKRGSSYEQYF
.	.	TRBV27	TRBJ1-5	TGTGCCAGCAGTTTAAGGCCCCCTAGTCCTTATAGCAATCAGCCCCAGCATTTT	CASSLRPPSPYSNQPQHF
.	.	TRBV14	TRBJ2-5	TGTGCCAGCAGCCAAGAAGTTTGGGGGCCGCCGACCCAGTACTTC	CASSQEVWGPPTQYF
TRBD2	few	TRBV29-1	TRBJ2-3	TGCAGCGGTGTCCTAGCGGTGGGCACAGATACGCAGTATTTT	CSGVLAVGTDTQYF
TRBD1	.	TRBV25-1	TRBJ2-2	TGTGCCAGCAGTGAAACGACAGGGGGCACCGGGGAGCTGTTTTTT	CASSETTGGTGELFF
.	.	TRBV30	TRBJ1-2	TGTGCCTGGAGTTCCCAGTACTATGGCTACACCTTC	CAWSSQYYGYTF
TRBD1	few	TRBV14	TRBJ1-2	TGTGCCAGCAGCCAAACCGGGACAGGGGGCTTCACCTTC	CASSQTGTGGFTF
.	.	TRBV13	TRBJ2-1	TGTGCCAGCAGCCGTAGCGGAGGTTACAATGAGCAGTTCTTC	CASSRSGGYNEQFF
.	.	TRBV7-8	TRBJ2-5	TGTGCCAGCAGCCGTAACAGGGGAGGAGAGACCCAGTACTTC	CASSRNRGGETQYF
.	.	TRBV30	TRBJ1-4	TGTGCCTGGAGTATGCAGAATGAAAAACTGTTTTTT	CAWSMQNEKLFF
.	few	TRBV5-4	TRBJ2-3	TGTGCCAGCAGCTTAGGAGCAGAGGACTTAACCCCAGATACGCAGTATTTT	CASSLGAEDLTPDTQYF
.	.	TRBV6-1	TRBJ2-3	TGTGCCAGCAGTGGGACCGGGGCAGATACGCAGTATTTT	CASSGTGADTQYF
TRBD2	few	TRBV7-2	TRBJ2-1	TGTGCCAGCAGCCCTAGCTTAGCGGGGTCCTACAATGAGCAGTTCTTC	CASSPSLAGSYNEQFF
TRBD1	.	TRBV5-4	TRBJ2-7	TGTGCCAGCAGCTTGGCCCCTCAGGGGGATATCGAGCAGTACTTC	CASSLAPQGDIEQYF
TRBD1	few	TRBV2	TRBJ1-5	TGTGCCAGCAGTACAGGGGTGAACAATCAGCCCCAGCATTTT	CASSTGVNNQPQHF
TRBD1	few	TRBV7-9	TRBJ1-5	TGTGCCAGCAGCGGGGGACAGCCCAATCAGCCCCAGCATTTT	CASSGGQPNQPQHF
.	.	TRBV6-6	TRBJ2-7	TGTGCCAGCAGCCGCGCCATAGCCTACGAGCAGTACTTC	CASSRAIAYEQYF
TRBD1	.	TRBV30	TRBJ2-7	TGTGCCTGGAGTAGGGGGCCCTACGAGCAGTACTTC	CAWSRGPYEQYF
.	.	TRBV15	TRBJ2-5	TGTGCCACCAGCAGAGATTTAATCGAGACCCAGTACTTC	CATSRDLIETQYF
.	.	TRBV30	TRBJ1-5	TGTGCCTGGAGTGAAGAGGGCAATCAGCCCCAGCATTTT	CAWSEEGNQPQHF
.	few	TRBV7-9	TRBJ2-7	TGTGCCAGCAGCGCCGCGTACGAGCAGTACTTC	CASSAAYEQYF
.	few	TRBV19	TRBJ1-5	TGTGCCAGTAGTACCTTAGACAGCATCACGGAGCCCCAGCATTTT	CASSTLDSITEPQHF
TRBD1	few	TRBV30	TRBJ1-1	TGTGCCTGGAGTTTAAATCCGGGACAGGGTACTGAAGCTTTCTTT	CAWSLNPGQGTEAFF
.	few	TRBV7-2	TRBJ2-3	TGTGCCAGCAGCCCCCACCCCTCGGAGACAGATACGCAGTATTTT	CASSPHPSETDTQYF
TRBD1	.	TRBV27	TRBJ2-2	TGTGCCAGCAGGGGCTTCTCGGGGACAGGGTATTTGACCGGGGAGCTGTTTTTT	CASRGFSGTGYLTGELFF
.	few	TRBV30	TRBJ2-4	TGTGCCTGGACCCTATTCTCCGGCAAAAACATTCAGTACTTC	CAWTLFSGKNIQYF
.	.	TRBV7-8	TRBJ1-5	TGTGCCAGCAGCCCACTCAGGGGCGGCGGCAATCAGCCCCAGCATTTT	CASSPLRGGGNQPQHF
.	.	TRBV4-1	TRBJ1-5	TGCGCCAGCAGCCAAGCAGGTGAGCCCCAGCATTTT	CASSQAGEPQHF
.	.	TRBV27	TRBJ2-2	TGTGCCAGCGCGAAAACAGGGACTATCACCGGGGAGCTGTTTTTT	CASAKTGTITGELFF
TRBD2	.	TRBV6-6	TRBJ2-1	TGTGCCAGCCTAGCGGGAGTAAATAGCGATGAGCAGTTCTTC	CASLAGVNSDEQFF
TRBD1	few	TRBV2	TRBJ1-1	TGTGCCAGTACTGTGACAGGGGGCACTGAAGCTTTCTTT	CASTVTGGTEAFF
TRBD2	.	TRBV9	TRBJ2-2	TGTGCCAGCAGCTGGGGGACTAGTAAAGTCGGGGAGCTGTTTTTT	CASSWGTSKVGELFF
.	few	TRBV28	TRBJ2-1	TGTGCCAGCAGTTCCGAAACGGGACTTCTCTACAATGAGCAGTTCTTC	CASSSETGLLYNEQFF